The clone carrying this TCR beta chain was found a few times. Its cognate antigen is unknown. Germline CDR1 is SGHNT and CDR2 is YENEEA. The CDR3 is 15 residues long. Trimming pared 5 bases from V and 4 bases from J, leaving 17 bases between. The sample comes from a study of glioma-infiltrating T cells after dendritic cell vaccination. The wider study: Glioblastoma patients came from Phase I and II dendritic cell vaccination trials. General observations from the study: TCR clonality showed no direct relationship with survival.

Up to about 2 ug genomic DNA was used for TCRB CDR3 amplification. The PCR used 60 V beta and 13 J beta primers. Using immunoSEQ multiplex PCR, the repertoire was profiled, and TCRdb retains in-frame clones only, with some absent. The sample gives around 60,000 clones, more than 75% of which show up once; more than 8.5% is in the top ten. As for time point: after dendritic cell vaccination, including at tumor progression/relapse. This clonotype was sampled from a human donor with glioblastoma. The chain has TRBV11-3 and TRBJ2-5, with D tentatively TRBD2 (6 bases). Sequencing used blood, obtained after dendritic cell vaccination. The CDR3 DNA sequence: TGTGCCAGCAGCCCCGGGACTGTCAAAACAGAGACCCAGTACTTC. Its protein product is CASSPGTVKTETQYF. Together with reference TRBV11-3 and TRBJ2-5, the CDR3 gives the full variable domain: EAGVVQSPRYKIIEKKQPVAFWCNPISGHNTLYWYLQNLGQGPELLIRYENEEAVDDSQLPKDRFSAERLKGVDSTLKIQPAELGDSAVYLCASSPGTVKTETQYFGPGTRLLVL.